These 10 T cell receptor beta chains came from one sample sequenced in a study of cytotoxic CD8 clonotypes in ibrutinib-treated CLL. Profiling relied on immunoSEQ multiplex PCR, and the TCRdb table lists in-frame clones only, not all of them. The data hold about 29,000 clones, with roughly 76% observed a single time. The source material was PBMCs, sampled after 36 months of ibrutinib treatment. The receptors originated from a human donor with chronic lymphocytic leukemia.

In this sample, this clone turned up a few times. CDR3 DNA sequence: TGCGCCAGCAGCCAAGGAAACGGGGACGAGCAGTACTTC. As protein: CASSQGNGDEQYF. The V call is TRBV4-3, the J call TRBJ2-7; D is possibly TRBD2 (5 bases). The CDR3 has 13 residues. Germline loops: CDR1 LGHNA, CDR2 YSLEER. V was trimmed by 1 base and J by 5 bases, leaving 9 bases between them.

The rearrangement links TRBV13 to TRBJ1-3; D not certain. The germline V gene encodes CDR1 PRHDT and CDR2 FYEKMQ (reference sequence). The CDR3 runs 14 residues. V was trimmed by 5 bases and J by 1 base, leaving 9 bases between them. CDR3 amino acids: CASSRGPSGNTIYF. The CDR3 DNA sequence: TGTGCCAGCAGCCGAGGGCCATCTGGAAACACCATATATTTT.

The CDR3 DNA is TGTGCCAGCAGCTCCACCGGATCCACCGGGGAGCTGTTTTTT. It yields the protein CASSSTGSTGELFF. The chain combines TRBV11-3 with TRBJ2-2; D gene uncertain. The CDR3 loop spans 14 amino acids. The germline V gene has CDR1 SGHNT and CDR2 YENEEA. V was clipped by 4 bases and J by 4 bases, with 10 bases between them.

There are a few counts of this clone. The rearrangement uses TRBV4-1 and TRBJ2-5; D is tentatively TRBD1 or TRBD2 (5 bases each). CDR1 is MGHRA, CDR2 YSYEKL, per germline. This CDR3 is 14 amino acids long. The V end was cut by 1 base, the J end by 2 bases, with 8 bases between. CDR3 protein: CASSQGGPQETQYF. For the CDR3, the DNA is TGCGCCAGCAGCCAAGGGGGACCGCAAGAGACCCAGTACTTC.

The rearrangement links TRBV19 to TRBJ1-1; D is undetermined. The V end was cut by 6 bases, the J end by 8 bases, with 16 bases between. Germline CDR1 is LNHDA and CDR2 is SQIVND (reference sequence). The CDR3 consists of 13 residues. The CDR3 DNA reads TGTGCCAGTAGCCTTGGGCCGGGTCGAGAAGCTTTCTTT. Translating gives CASSLGPGREAFF.

The gene calls are TRBV5-6 and TRBJ2-1; 12 nucleotides agree with TRBD1. This CDR3 contains 15 residues. J gave up 10 bases and V 3 bases, and 8 bases lay outside the gene matches. The germline V gene encodes CDR1 SGHDT and CDR2 YYEEEE. CDR3 DNA sequence: TGTGCCAGCAGCTCCCGGGACAGGGGGCTTGGGGAGCAGTTCTTC. The encoded protein is CASSSRDRGLGEQFF.

CDR3 DNA sequence: TGTGCCAGCAGTTTCGGGGCAGCCTACGAGCAGTACTTC. Its translation is CASSFGAAYEQYF. The J gene is TRBJ2-7, the V gene TRBV6-5; D may correspond to TRBD1 or TRBD2 (5 bases each). This CDR3 region has 13 residues. Between the trimmed V and J ends, which lost 4 bases and 2 bases, there was a span of 9 bases. Per the germline V gene, CDR1 is MNHEY and CDR2 is SVGAGI.

This chain connects TRBV5-1 to TRBJ2-3, with D unresolved. This CDR3 has 14 residues. Germline V gene lookup returns CDR1 SGHRS and CDR2 YFSETQ. Trimming shortened V by 0 bases and J by 1 base, and 6 bases separated the two germline ends. CDR3 in DNA: TGCGCCAGCAGCTTGGATCCTGGCACAGATACGCAGTATTTT. Residues: CASSLDPGTDTQYF.

The chain joins TRBV25-1 to TRBJ2-2; possibly TRBD1 for D (5 bases). Trimming left V 8 bases short and J 5 bases short, with 18 bases between. The CDR3 contains 15 residues. The germline gives CDR1 MGHDK, CDR2 SYGVNS. CDR3 nucleotide sequence: TGTGCCAGCGATCCTTCTATAGGGGAAACCGGGGAGCTGTTTTTT. This sequence encodes CASDPSIGETGELFF.

J is TRBJ1-5 and V is TRBV11-2; 8 bases map to TRBD1. The CDR3 consists of 15 residues. V was clipped by 3 bases and J by 4 bases; unmatched bases: 5. The V gene's germline CDR1 is SGHAT and CDR2 FQNNGV. The CDR3 region is CASSLDRVGNQPQHF. DNA for the CDR3: TGTGCCAGCAGCTTGGACAGGGTCGGTAATCAGCCCCAGCATTTT. The entire variable domain, with the rest obtained from reference TRBV11-2 and TRBJ1-5, is as follows: EAGVAQSPRYKIIEKRQSVAFWCNPISGHATLYWYQQILGQGPKLLIQFQNNGVVDDSQLPKDRFSAERLKGVDSTLKIQPAKLEDSAVYLCASSLDRVGNQPQHFGDGTRLSIL.